These T cell receptor beta chains were read from a single sample in a study of post-analysis software for immune sequencing data. TCRdb processed the PCR reads anew with MiXCR; each CDR3 protein has one entry. The table lists about 810,000 distinct CDR3 sequences, approximately 57% of them singletons, with 4.6% in the top ten. The source material was blood. The receptors come from a girl aged 5 to 17 with multiple sclerosis. Each CDR3 is given with its conserved first and last residue. Each record gives: clone size, J gene, V gene, D gene, CDR3 protein, CDR3 DNA. A D gene is named only where the DNA matches it firmly. Some rows have no size entry. The others give once, few or many, or a class for an expanded clone.

-	TRBJ1-1	TRBV7-2	-	CASSLGGTSNTEAFF	TGTGCCAGCAGCTTAGGGGGTACTTCTAACACTGAAGCTTTCTTT
-	TRBJ1-2	TRBV6-5	-	CASSYSVNGRGYTF	TGTGCCAGCAGTTACTCGGTCAACGGTAGAGGCTACACCTTC
few	TRBJ2-3	TRBV7-3	TRBD2	CASSLGPAGPTDTQYF	TGTGCCAGCAGCTTGGGACCAGCGGGACCCACAGATACGCAGTATTTT
-	TRBJ2-1	TRBV12-3/TRBV12-4	TRBD2	CASIPLGGVWNEQFF	TGTGCCAGCATCCCTTTGGGGGGGGTCTGGAATGAGCAGTTCTTC
-	TRBJ2-7	TRBV10-2	-	CASGAGQGYYEQYF	TGCGCCAGCGGGGCCGGCCAGGGATACTACGAGCAGTACTTC
-	TRBJ2-1	TRBV5-1	-	CASSLFWVESSYNEQFF	TGCGCCAGCAGCTTGTTTTGGGTCGAAAGCTCCTACAATGAGCAGTTCTTC
-	TRBJ2-7	TRBV12-3/TRBV12-4	-	CASNPQPYEQYF	TGTGCCAGCAACCCCCAACCTTACGAGCAGTACTTC
-	TRBJ1-1	TRBV12-3/TRBV12-4	-	CASSLRQGWVAFF	TGTGCCAGCAGTTTAAGGCAGGGTTGGGTAGCTTTCTTT
-	TRBJ2-6	TRBV5-1	-	CASSLGQGRTGANVLTF	TGCGCCAGCAGCTTAGGGCAGGGGAGGACTGGGGCCAACGTCCTGACTTTC
few	TRBJ2-3	TRBV20-1	TRBD2	CSARVQTSADTQYF	TGCAGTGCTAGAGTGCAGACTAGCGCAGATACGCAGTATTTT
-	TRBJ2-7	TRBV29-1	-	CSVDGRSSYEQYF	TGCAGCGTTGACGGGCGGAGCTCCTACGAGCAGTACTTC
few	TRBJ2-5	TRBV7-9	-	CASSREQGEFEQYF	TGTGCCAGCAGCCGAGAACAGGGAGAATTTGAGCAGTACTTC
few	TRBJ2-7	TRBV29-1	-	CSVIEGEVKSEQYF	TGCAGCGTTATCGAGGGTGAAGTGAAGAGCGAGCAGTACTTC
-	TRBJ2-4	TRBV29-1	-	CSVSAGSRNIQYF	TGCAGCGTTTCGGCAGGGAGCCGGAACATTCAGTACTTC
-	TRBJ2-5	TRBV2	-	CASRLARLQETQYF	TGTGCCAGCCGGCTAGCGCGACTTCAAGAGACCCAGTACTTC
-	TRBJ2-1	TRBV6-4	TRBD2	CASSVSTSGTYNEQFF	TGTGCCAGCAGTGTCTCGACTAGCGGGACCTACAATGAGCAGTTCTTC
few	TRBJ2-3	TRBV28	TRBD2	CASSLLLGASGTSTDTQYF	TGTGCCAGCAGTCTACTCCTAGGTGCTAGCGGGACAAGCACAGATACGCAGTATTTT
-	TRBJ2-5	TRBV7-2	TRBD1	CASSRPGQAALGTQYF	TGTGCCAGCAGCCGACCGGGACAGGCCGCACTAGGGACCCAGTACTTC
few	TRBJ1-2	TRBV7-9	TRBD1	CASSRQGEHNGYTF	TGTGCCAGCAGCAGACAGGGAGAACATAATGGCTACACCTTC
-	TRBJ2-3	TRBV3-1	-	CASSQDLRTADTQYF	TGTGCCAGCAGCCAAGATTTAAGGACCGCGGATACGCAGTATTTT
-	TRBJ2-1	TRBV10-3	-	CATGTASYNEQFF	TGTGCCACAGGGACTGCCTCCTACAATGAGCAGTTCTTC
-	TRBJ1-2	TRBV29-1	TRBD1	CSAATGGASGYTF	TGCAGCGCTGCCACAGGGGGCGCATCTGGCTACACCTTC
few	TRBJ2-5	TRBV5-1	-	CASSPGRRQETQYF	TGCGCCAGCAGCCCTGGACGCAGACAAGAGACCCAGTACTTC
-	TRBJ1-1	TRBV20-1	-	CSARDWGTEAFF	TGCAGTGCTAGAGATTGGGGAACTGAAGCTTTCTTT
-	TRBJ2-1	TRBV5-1	-	CASSLGLAGTSYNEQFF	TGCGCCAGCAGCTTGGGTCTAGCAGGAACCTCCTACAATGAGCAGTTCTTC
-	TRBJ2-3	TRBV14	TRBD1	CASSQGDRITDTQYF	TGTGCCAGCAGCCAAGGGGACAGGATCACAGATACGCAGTATTTT
-	TRBJ2-5	TRBV20-1	-	CSARDWAGETQYF	TGCAGTGCTAGAGATTGGGCTGGAGAGACCCAGTACTTC
-	TRBJ2-3	TRBV5-1	-	CASSMTVTRTDTQYF	TGCGCCAGCAGCATGACAGTAACCCGCACAGATACGCAGTATTTT
-	TRBJ2-1	TRBV29-1	TRBD2	CSGFLAGGNEQFF	TGCAGCGGGTTTCTAGCGGGGGGAAATGAGCAGTTCTTC
-	TRBJ2-3	TRBV29-1	TRBD1	CSVTGGLTDTQYF	TGCAGCGTCACAGGGGGATTAACAGATACGCAGTATTTT
few	TRBJ2-4	TRBV2	-	CASRGLFAKNIQYF	TGTGCCAGCAGAGGACTCTTCGCCAAAAACATTCAGTACTTC
-	TRBJ2-2	TRBV30	-	CAWRGRGGRNTGELFF	TGTGCCTGGAGAGGGAGGGGGGGCAGGAACACCGGGGAGCTGTTTTTT